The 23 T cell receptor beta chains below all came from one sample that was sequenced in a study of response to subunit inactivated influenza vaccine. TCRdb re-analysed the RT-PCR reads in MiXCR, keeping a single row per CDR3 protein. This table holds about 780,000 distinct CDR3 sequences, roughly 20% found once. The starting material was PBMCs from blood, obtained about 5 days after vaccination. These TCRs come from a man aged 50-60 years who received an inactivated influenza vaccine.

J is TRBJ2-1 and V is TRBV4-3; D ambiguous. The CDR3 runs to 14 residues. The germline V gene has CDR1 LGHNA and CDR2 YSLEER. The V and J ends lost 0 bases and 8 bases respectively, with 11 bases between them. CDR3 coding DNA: TGCGCCAGCAGCCAAGATGGGCGCCGCGATGAGCAGTTCTTC. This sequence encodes CASSQDGRRDEQFF.

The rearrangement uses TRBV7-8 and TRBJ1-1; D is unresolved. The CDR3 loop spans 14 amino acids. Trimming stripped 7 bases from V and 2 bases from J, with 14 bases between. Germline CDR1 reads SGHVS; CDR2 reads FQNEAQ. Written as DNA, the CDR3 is TGTGCCAGCATCTCCTCGGCACTAAACACTGAAGCTTTCTTT. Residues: CASISSALNTEAFF.

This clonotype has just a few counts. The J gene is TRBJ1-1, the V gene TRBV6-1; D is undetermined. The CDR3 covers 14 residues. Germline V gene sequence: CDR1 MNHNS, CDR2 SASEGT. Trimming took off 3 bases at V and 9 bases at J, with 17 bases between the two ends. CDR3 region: CASSEASEARKAFF. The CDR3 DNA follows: TGTGCCAGCAGTGAGGCTTCTGAAGCACGAAAAGCTTTCTTT.

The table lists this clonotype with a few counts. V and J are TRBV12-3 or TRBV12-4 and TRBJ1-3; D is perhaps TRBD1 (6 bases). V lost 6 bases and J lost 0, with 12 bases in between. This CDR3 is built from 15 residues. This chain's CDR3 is CASRTGGGSGNTIYF. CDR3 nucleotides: TGTGCCAGCAGGACAGGCGGGGGCTCTGGAAACACCATATATTTT.

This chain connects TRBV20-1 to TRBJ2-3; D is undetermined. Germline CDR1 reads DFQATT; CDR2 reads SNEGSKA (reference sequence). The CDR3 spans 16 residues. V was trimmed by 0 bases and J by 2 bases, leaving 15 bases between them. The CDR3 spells CSARDLSAPYTDTQYF. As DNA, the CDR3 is TGCAGTGCTAGAGATCTATCCGCCCCGTACACAGATACGCAGTATTTT.

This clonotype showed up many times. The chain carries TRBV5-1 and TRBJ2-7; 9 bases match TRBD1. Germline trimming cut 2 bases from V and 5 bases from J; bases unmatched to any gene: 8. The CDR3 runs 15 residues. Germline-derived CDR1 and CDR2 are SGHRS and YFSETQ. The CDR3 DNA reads TGCGCCAGCAGCTTACAGGGGGCAGCAAGTAACGAGCAGTACTTC. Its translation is CASSLQGAASNEQYF.

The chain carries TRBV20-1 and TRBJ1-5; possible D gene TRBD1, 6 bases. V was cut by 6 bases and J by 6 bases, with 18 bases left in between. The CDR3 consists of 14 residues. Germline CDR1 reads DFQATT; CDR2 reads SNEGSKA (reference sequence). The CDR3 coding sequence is TGCAGTGCAGCGCCCAGGGGACGGGGTCAGCCCCAGCATTTT. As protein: CSAAPRGRGQPQHF.

CDR3 sequence reads: CAISSRPGLAGLHNEQFF. The CDR3, as DNA: TGTGCCATCAGTTCTCGTCCGGGACTAGCGGGGCTACACAATGAGCAGTTCTTC. This sequence joins TRBV10-3 and TRBJ2-1; 13 positions match TRBD2. V dropped 5 bases and J dropped 5; count of bases not matched to a gene: 12. This CDR3 comprises 18 residues. CDR1 and CDR2 from the germline V gene are ENHRY and SYGVKD.

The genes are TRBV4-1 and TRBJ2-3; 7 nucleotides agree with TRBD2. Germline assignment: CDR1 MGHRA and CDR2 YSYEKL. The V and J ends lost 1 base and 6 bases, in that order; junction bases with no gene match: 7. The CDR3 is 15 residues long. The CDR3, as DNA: TGCGCCAGCAGCCAAGGTCAAGCGGGGAGGGATACGCAGTATTTT. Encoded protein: CASSQGQAGRDTQYF.

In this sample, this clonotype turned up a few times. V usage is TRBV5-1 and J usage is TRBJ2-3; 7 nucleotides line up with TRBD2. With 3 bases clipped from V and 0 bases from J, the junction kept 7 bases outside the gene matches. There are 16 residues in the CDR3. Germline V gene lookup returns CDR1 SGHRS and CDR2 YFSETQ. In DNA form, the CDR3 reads TGCGCCAGCAGCTGGTTAGCGGGTTCTAGCACAGATACGCAGTATTTT. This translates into CASSWLAGSSTDTQYF. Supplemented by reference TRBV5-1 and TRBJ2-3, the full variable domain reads KAGVTQTPRYLIKTRGQQVTLSCSPISGHRSVSWYQQTPGQGLQFLFEYFSETQRNKGNFPGRFSGRQFSNSRSEMNVSTLELGDSALYLCASSWLAGSSTDTQYFGPGTRLTVL.

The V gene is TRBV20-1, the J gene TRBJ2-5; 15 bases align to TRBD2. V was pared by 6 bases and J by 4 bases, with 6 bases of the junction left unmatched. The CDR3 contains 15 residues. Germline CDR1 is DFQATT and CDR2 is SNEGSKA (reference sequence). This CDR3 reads CSAKGTSGRLETQYF. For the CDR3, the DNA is TGCAGTGCCAAAGGGACTAGCGGGAGGTTAGAGACCCAGTACTTC.

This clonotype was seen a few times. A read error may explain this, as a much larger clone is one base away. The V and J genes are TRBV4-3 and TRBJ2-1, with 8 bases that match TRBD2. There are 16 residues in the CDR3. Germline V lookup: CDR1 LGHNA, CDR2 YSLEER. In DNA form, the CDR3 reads TGCGCCAGCGGCCAAGGCCGTTACGGGAGGGCCGGTGAGCAGTTCTTC. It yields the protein CASGQGRYGRAGEQFF.

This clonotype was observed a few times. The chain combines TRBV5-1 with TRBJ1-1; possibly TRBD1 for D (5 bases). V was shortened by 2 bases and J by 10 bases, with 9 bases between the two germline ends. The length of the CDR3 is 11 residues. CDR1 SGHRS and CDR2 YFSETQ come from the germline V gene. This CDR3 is CASSFGTGAFF. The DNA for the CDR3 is TGCGCCAGCAGCTTCGGGACGGGAGCTTTCTTT. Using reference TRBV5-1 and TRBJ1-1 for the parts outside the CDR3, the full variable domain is KAGVTQTPRYLIKTRGQQVTLSCSPISGHRSVSWYQQTPGQGLQFLFEYFSETQRNKGNFPGRFSGRQFSNSRSEMNVSTLELGDSALYLCASSFGTGAFFGQGTRLTVV.

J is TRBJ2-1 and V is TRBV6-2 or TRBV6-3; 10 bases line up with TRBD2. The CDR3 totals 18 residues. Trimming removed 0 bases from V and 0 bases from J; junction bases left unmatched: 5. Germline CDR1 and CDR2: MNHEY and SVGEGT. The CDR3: CASSYSMQRGGSYNEQFF. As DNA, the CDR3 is TGTGCCAGCAGTTACTCAATGCAGCGGGGGGGCTCCTACAATGAGCAGTTCTTC.

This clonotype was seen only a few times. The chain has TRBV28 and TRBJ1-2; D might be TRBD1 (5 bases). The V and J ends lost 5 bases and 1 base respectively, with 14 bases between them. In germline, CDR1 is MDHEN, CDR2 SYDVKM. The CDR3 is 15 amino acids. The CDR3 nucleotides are TGTGCCAGCAGTCTAAGGGGCGACAGTAACTATGGCTACACCTTC. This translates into CASSLRGDSNYGYTF.

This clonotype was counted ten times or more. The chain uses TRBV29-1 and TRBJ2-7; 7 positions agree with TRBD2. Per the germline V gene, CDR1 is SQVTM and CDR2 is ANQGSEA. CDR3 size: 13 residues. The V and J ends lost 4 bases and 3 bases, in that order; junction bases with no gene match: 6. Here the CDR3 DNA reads TGCAGCGTTGGGCGAACGGGAGGCTACGAGCAGTACTTC. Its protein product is CSVGRTGGYEQYF.

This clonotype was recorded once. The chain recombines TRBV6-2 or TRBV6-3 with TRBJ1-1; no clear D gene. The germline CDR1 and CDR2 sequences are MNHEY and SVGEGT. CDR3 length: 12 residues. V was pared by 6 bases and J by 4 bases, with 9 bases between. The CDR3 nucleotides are TGTGCCAGCAGAAGGGTTCTCACTGAAGCTTTCTTT. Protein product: CASRRVLTEAFF.

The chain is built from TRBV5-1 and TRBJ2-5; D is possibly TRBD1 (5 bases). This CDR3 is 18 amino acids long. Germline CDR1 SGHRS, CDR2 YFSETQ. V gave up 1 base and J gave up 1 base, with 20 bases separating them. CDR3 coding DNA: TGCGCCAGCAGCTTGCACTCTTCGGTCCAGGGCTTCCAAGAGACCCAGTACTTC. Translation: CASSLHSSVQGFQETQYF.

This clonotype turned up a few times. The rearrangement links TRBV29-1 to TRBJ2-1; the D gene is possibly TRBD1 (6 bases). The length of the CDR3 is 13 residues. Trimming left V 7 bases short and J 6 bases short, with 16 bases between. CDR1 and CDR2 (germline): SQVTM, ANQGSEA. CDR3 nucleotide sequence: TGCAGCGCCCAGGGGTCTAGCTCCAATGAGCAGTTCTTC. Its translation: CSAQGSSSNEQFF.

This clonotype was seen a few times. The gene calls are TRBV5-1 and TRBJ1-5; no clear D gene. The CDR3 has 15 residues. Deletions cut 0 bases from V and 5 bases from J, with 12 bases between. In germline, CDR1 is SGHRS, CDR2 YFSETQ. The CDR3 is CASSLAGERDQPQHF. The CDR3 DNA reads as TGCGCCAGCAGCTTGGCCGGAGAGAGAGATCAGCCCCAGCATTTT.

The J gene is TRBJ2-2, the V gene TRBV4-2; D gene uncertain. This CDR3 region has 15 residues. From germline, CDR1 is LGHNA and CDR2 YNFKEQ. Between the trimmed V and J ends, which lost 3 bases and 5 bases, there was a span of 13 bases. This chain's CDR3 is CASSQTSRSTGELFF. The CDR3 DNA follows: TGTGCCAGCAGCCAGACAAGCCGGTCTACCGGGGAGCTGTTTTTT.

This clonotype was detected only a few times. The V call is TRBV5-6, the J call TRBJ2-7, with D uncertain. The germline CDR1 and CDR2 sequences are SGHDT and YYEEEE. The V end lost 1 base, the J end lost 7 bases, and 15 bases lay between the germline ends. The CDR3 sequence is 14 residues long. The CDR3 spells CASSLFRTSPEQYF. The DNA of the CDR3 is TGTGCCAGCAGCTTGTTCAGAACGTCCCCTGAGCAGTACTTC.

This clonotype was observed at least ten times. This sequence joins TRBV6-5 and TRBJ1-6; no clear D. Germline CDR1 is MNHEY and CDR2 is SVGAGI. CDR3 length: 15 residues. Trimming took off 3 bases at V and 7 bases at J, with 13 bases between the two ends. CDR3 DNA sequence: TGTGCCAGCAGTTATCAAGGGTTTCTCAATTCACCCCTCCACTTT. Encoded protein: CASSYQGFLNSPLHF.